A single count supports the clone carrying this T cell receptor beta chain. What it binds is unknown. Sequencing was performed with immunoSEQ multiplex PCR; in TCRdb, only in-frame clones are kept and a portion is missing. Among more than 95,000 clones listed, around nine tenths were seen once. Exclusion applied to patients with autoimmune disease history or systemic immunosuppression. The sample belongs to a study of OX40 agonist ivuxolimab in advanced cancers. Overall study context: The dose-escalation cohort had hepatocellular carcinoma, melanoma, renal cell or head and neck cancer.

Germline values: CDR1 SGHDN, CDR2 FVKESK. V was shortened by 2 bases and J by 3 bases, with 22 bases between the two germline ends. The CDR3 is 18 residues long. Regarding the study as a whole: CD4+ and CD8+ blood T cells expanded clonally by week 6 at 0.1 to 3.0 mg/kg.

This clonotype originated in an adult with an advanced solid tumor such as melanoma, head and neck, liver or kidney cancer. V and J are TRBV14 and TRBJ2-5; D may match TRBD1 or TRBD2 (5 bases each). The starting material was CD4+ or CD8+ T cells sorted from blood, obtained in a trial of the OX40 agonist ivuxolimab. The CDR3, as DNA: TGTGCCAGCAGCCAATATGGGACGTTGCTCCACAGCAAAGAGACCCAGTACTTC. Protein product: CASSQYGTLLHSKETQYF.